This TCR beta chain was captured in a study of CXCR3-negative and CXCR3-positive naive CD8 T cells. Findings and limits, study-wide: Whereas both naive subsets had comparably high diversity, memory CD8+ cells had much lower diversity.

CD45RO-CCR7+CD27+CD95- defined naive CD8+ T cells. TRB cDNA was prepared as libraries by UMI-labeled 5' RACE. From the 5' RACE reads, TCRdb lists one entry per CDR3 protein and no DNA. This sample's table reports over 100,000 distinct CDR3 sequences. The length of the CDR3 is 14 residues. On this clonotype: The antigen is unknown.

The source is a human donor in good health. Some clones in this sample may be carry-over from other donors' samples. This chain joins TRBV12-3 or TRBV12-4 and TRBJ2-2; TCRdb outputs TRBD2, but without DNA this stays unchecked. The sample comprised naive CXCR3- CD8+ T cells from blood. Stated subset: CD45RO-CCR7+CD27+CD95- naive CD8+ T cells lacking CXCR3 (TNR3-). The CDR3 spells CASTPAVNTGELFF.